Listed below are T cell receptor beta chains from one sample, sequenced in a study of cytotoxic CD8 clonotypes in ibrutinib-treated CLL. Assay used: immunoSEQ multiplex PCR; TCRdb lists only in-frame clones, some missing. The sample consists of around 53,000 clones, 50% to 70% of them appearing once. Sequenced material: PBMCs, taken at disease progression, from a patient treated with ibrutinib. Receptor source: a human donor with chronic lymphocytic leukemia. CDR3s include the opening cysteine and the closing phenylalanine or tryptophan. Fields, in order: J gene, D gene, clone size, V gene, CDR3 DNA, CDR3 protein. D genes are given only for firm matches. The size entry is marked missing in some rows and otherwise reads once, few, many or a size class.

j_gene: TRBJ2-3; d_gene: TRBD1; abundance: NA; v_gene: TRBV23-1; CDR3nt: TGCGCCAGCAGTCAATCCTCTCGACAGGGATGGACAGATACGCAGTATTTT; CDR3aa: CASSQSSRQGWTDTQYF
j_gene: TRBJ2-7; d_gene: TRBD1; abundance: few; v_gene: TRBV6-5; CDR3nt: TGTGCCAGCAGTTACGGGACAGGGGTCTCCTCCTACGAGCAGTACTTC; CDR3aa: CASSYGTGVSSYEQYF
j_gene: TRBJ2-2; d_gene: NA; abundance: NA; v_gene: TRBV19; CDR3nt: TGTGCCAGTAGTATCCGTTCCGGGGAGCTGTTTTTT; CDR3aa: CASSIRSGELFF
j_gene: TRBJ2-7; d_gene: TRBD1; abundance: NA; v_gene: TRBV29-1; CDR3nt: TGCAGCGTCCCGACAGGGACCTACGAGCAGTACTTC; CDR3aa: CSVPTGTYEQYF
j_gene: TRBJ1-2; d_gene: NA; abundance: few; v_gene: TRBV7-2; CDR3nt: TGTGCCAGCAGCCCCGGCCCGGGGCACGGCTACACCTTC; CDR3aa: CASSPGPGHGYTF
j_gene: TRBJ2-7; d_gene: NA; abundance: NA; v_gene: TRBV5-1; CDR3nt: TGCGCCAGCAGCCCTGGACCCTTAGGCTACGAGCAGTACTTC; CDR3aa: CASSPGPLGYEQYF
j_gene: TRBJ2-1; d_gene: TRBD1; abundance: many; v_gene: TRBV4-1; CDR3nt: TGCGCCAGCAGCCCAGCGGACAGGGGGCGCGATGACCAGTTCTTC; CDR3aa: CASSPADRGRDDQFF
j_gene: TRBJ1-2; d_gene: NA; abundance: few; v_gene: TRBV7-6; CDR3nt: TGTGCCAGCAGCTTAGCGGACCGAAACTATGGCTACACCTTC; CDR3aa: CASSLADRNYGYTF
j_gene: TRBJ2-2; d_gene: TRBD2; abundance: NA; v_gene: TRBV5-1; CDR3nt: TGCGCCAGCAGCTTGGTTAGCGGGAATGCCGGGGAGCTGTTTTTT; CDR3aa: CASSLVSGNAGELFF
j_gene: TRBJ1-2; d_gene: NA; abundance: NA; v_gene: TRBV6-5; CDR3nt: TGTGCCAGCAGCCTACGCCCAGGGGATGGCTACACCTTC; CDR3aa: CASSLRPGDGYTF
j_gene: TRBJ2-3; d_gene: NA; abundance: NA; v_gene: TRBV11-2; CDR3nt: TGTGCCAGCACCACTCATGAACCAAGCACAGATACGCAGTATTTT; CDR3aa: CASTTHEPSTDTQYF
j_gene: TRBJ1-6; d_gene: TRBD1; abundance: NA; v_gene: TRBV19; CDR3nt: TGTGCCAGTAGTCCCCGGACAGGGGGCTCGTCTTCACCCCTCCACTTT; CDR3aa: CASSPRTGGSSSPLHF
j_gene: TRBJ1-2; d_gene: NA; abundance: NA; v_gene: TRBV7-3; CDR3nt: TGTGCCAGCAGCCCCGGGGCCCAGGGGGGCTACACCTTC; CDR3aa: CASSPGAQGGYTF
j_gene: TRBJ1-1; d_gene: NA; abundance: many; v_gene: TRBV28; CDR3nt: TGTGCCAGCAGCCCTAGGGGGGAGGGGACTGAAGCTTTCTTT; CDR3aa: CASSPRGEGTEAFF
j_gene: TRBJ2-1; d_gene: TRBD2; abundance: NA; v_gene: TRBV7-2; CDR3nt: TGTGCCAGCAGCTCCTTCGGACTAGAATTGGATGAGCAGTTCTTC; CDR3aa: CASSSFGLELDEQFF
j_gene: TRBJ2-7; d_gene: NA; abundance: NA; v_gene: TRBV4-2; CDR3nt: TGTGCCAGCAGCCCTAAAAGCCCCCGACCAGGCAGGGGAAGCGAGCAGTACTTC; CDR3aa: CASSPKSPRPGRGSEQYF
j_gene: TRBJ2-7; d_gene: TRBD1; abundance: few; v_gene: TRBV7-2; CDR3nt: TGTGCCAGCAGCTTCGCCGGGACAGTCACGTACGAGCAGTACTTC; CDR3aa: CASSFAGTVTYEQYF
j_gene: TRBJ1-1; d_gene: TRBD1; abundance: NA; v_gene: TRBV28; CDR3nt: TGTGCCAATACATCTCGGGGAGGGGGCCTCTCTGAAGCTTTCTTT; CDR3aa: CANTSRGGGLSEAFF
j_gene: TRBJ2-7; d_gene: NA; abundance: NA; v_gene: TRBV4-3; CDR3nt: TGCGCCAGCAGCCAAGATACTAGGGGCTACGAGCAGTACTTC; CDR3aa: CASSQDTRGYEQYF
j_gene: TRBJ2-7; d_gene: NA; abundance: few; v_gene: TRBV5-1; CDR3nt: TGCGCCAGCAGCGGACGAGTCGAAAGGGCGGGACAGATTTACTTC; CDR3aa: CASSGRVERAGQIYF
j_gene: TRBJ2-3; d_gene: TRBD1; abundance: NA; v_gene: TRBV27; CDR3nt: TGTGCCAGCAGTCACCCCGGGACAGGAGTCACAGATACGCAGTATTTT; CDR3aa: CASSHPGTGVTDTQYF
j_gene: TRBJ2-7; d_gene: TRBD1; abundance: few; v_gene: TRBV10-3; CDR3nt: TGTGCCATCACACCAGGGACAGCCTACGAGCAGTACTTC; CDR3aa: CAITPGTAYEQYF
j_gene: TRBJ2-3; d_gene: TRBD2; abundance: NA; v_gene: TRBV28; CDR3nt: TGTGCCAGCAGTTTAGGGCTTCTAGCGGGAGGAGGCACAGATACGCAGTATTTT; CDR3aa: CASSLGLLAGGGTDTQYF
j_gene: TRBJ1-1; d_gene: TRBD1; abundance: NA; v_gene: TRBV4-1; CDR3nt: TGCGCCAGCAGCACGTGGACAGGGGAAGCTTTCTTT; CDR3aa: CASSTWTGEAFF
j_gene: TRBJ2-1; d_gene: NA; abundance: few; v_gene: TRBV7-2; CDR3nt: TGTGCCAGCACCAATACCGGGGGTTTTTCTTATGAGCAGTTCTTC; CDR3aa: CASTNTGGFSYEQFF
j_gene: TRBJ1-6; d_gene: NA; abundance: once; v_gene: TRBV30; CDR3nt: TGTGCCTGGAGTATTGACCGGGGGGGGGCTTATAATTCACCCCTCCACTTT; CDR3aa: CAWSIDRGGAYNSPLHF
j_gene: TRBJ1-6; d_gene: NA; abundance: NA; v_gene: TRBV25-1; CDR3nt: TGTGCCAGCACTTCCGGGGACTATAATTCACCCCTCCACTTT; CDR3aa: CASTSGDYNSPLHF